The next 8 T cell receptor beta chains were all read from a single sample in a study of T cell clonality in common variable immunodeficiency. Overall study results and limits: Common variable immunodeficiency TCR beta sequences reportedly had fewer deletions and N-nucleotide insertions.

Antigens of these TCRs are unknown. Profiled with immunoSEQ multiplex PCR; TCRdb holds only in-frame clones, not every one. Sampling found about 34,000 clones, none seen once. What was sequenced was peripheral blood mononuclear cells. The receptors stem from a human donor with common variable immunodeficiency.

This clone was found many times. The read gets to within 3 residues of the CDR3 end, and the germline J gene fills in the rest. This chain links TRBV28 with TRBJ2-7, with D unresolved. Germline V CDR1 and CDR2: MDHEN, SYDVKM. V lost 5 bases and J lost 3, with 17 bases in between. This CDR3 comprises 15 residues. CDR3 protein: CASSPIPFPGYEQYF. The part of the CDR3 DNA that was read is TGTGCCAGCAGTCCCATCCCGTTTCCAGGCTACGAG.

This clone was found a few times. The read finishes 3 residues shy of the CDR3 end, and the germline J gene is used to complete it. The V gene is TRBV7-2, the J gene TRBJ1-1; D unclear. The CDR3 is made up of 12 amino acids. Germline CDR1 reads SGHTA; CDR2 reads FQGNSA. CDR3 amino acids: CASSYERAGAFF. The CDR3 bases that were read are TGTGCCAGCAGCTACGAGAGGGCGGGA.

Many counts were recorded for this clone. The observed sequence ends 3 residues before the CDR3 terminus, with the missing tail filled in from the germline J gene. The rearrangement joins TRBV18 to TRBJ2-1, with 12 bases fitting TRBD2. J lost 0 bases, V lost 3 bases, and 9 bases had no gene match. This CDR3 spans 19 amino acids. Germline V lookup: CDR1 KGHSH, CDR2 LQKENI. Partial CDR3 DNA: TGTGCCAGCTCACCCCTCGGCCTAGCGGGAGGGAGCTCCTACAATGAG. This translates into CASSPLGLAGGSSYNE. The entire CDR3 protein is CASSPLGLAGGSSYNEQFF.

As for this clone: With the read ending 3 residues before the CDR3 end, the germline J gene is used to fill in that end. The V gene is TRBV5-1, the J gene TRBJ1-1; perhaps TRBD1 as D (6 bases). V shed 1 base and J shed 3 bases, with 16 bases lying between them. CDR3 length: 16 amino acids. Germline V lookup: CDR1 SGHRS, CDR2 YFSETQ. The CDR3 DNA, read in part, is TGCGCCAGCAGCTTGAGAGCAGGGGAAGGGGACACTGAA. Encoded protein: CASSLRAGEGDTE. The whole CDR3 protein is CASSLRAGEGDTEAFF.

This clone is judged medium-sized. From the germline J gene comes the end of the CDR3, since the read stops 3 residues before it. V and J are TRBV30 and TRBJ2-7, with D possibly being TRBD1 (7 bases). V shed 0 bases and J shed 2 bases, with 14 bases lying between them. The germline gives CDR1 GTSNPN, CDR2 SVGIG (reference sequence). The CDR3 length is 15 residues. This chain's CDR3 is CAWSVWGRGAYEQYF. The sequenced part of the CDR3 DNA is TGTGCCTGGAGTGTATGGGGCAGGGGGGCCTACGAG.

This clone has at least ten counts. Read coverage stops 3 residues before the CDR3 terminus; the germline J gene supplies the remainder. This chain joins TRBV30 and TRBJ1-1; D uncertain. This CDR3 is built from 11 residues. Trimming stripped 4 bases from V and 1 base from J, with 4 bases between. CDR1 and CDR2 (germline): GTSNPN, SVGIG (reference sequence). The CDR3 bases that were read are TGTGCCTGGAACAGGAACACTGAA. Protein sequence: CAWNRNTE. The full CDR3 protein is CAWNRNTEAFF.

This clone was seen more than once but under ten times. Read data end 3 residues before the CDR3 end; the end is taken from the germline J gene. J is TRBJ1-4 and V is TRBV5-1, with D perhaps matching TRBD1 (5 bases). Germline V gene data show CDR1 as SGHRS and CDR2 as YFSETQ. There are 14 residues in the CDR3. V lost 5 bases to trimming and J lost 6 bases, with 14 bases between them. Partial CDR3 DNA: TGCGCCAGCAGAAAGGTCGGAGGGGATGAAAAA. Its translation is CASRKVGGDEK. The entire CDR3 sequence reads CASRKVGGDEKLFF.

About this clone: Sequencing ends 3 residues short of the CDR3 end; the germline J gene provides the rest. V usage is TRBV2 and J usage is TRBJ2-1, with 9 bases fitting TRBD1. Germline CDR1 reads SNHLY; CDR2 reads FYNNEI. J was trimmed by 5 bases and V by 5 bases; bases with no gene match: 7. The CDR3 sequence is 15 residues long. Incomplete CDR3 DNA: TGTGCCAGCAGTCGGACAGGGGTCTCAAACAATGAG. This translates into CASSRTGVSNNE. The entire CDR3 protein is CASSRTGVSNNEQFF.